The rows below give T cell receptor beta chains drawn from one sample of a study of CD8 T cells in ankylosing spondylitis. TCRdb itself ran the 5' RACE reads through MiXCR, one entry per CDR3 protein. The table shows about 800,000 distinct CDR3 sequences, with 10% to 15% occurring only once. The sample was blood, either unsorted or a sorted T cell fraction (not recorded which). These TCRs come from a male donor with ankylosing spondylitis. Both conserved end residues are part of each CDR3. D genes are given only for firm matches. Where a row states a size, it is once, few, many or the class of an expanded clone; other rows omit it.

size: NA
J: TRBJ2-7
D: NA
V: TRBV6-1
CDR3: CASRTGGGSYEQYF
DNA: TGTGCCAGCAGAACAGGGGGGGGGTCCTACGAGCAGTACTTC

size: NA
J: TRBJ2-2
D: NA
V: TRBV20-1
CDR3: CSAISGLSTGELFF
DNA: TGCAGTGCTATTTCAGGACTATCCACCGGGGAGCTGTTTTTT

size: few
J: TRBJ2-1
D: NA
V: TRBV20-1
CDR3: CSAPRRDEQFF
DNA: TGCAGTGCCCCCCGGAGGGATGAGCAGTTCTTC

size: few
J: TRBJ2-7
D: TRBD2
V: TRBV5-1
CDR3: CASSRRGESYEQYF
DNA: TGCGCCAGCAGTCGACGGGGGGAATCCTACGAGCAGTACTTC

size: few
J: TRBJ2-5
D: TRBD2
V: TRBV20-1
CDR3: CSVGLAGLFAQYF
DNA: TGCAGTGTCGGACTAGCGGGGCTTTTTGCCCAGTACTTC

size: few
J: TRBJ2-1
D: TRBD2
V: TRBV20-1
CDR3: CSARDPSGRVNEQFF
DNA: TGCAGTGCTAGAGATCCCAGCGGGAGGGTCAATGAGCAGTTCTTC

size: many
J: TRBJ2-7
D: TRBD1
V: TRBV12-3/TRBV12-4
CDR3: CATARSGQGAYEQYF
DNA: TGTGCCACCGCAAGGTCGGGACAGGGGGCTTACGAGCAGTACTTC

size: few
J: TRBJ2-3
D: TRBD2
V: TRBV20-1
CDR3: CSALPGGKTDTQYF
DNA: TGCAGTGCTCTCCCGGGGGGAAAGACAGATACGCAGTATTTT

size: NA
J: TRBJ2-3
D: NA
V: TRBV20-1
CDR3: CSANPGLYTDTQYF
DNA: TGCAGTGCTAACCCGGGACTCTACACAGATACGCAGTATTTT

size: NA
J: TRBJ1-6
D: NA
V: TRBV5-1
CDR3: CASSLDRSPLHF
DNA: TGCGCCAGCAGCTTGGATCGTTCACCCCTCCACTTT

size: few
J: TRBJ2-3
D: NA
V: TRBV3-1
CDR3: CASSQLGWGDTQYF
DNA: TGTGCCAGCAGCCAATTGGGGTGGGGAGATACGCAGTATTTT

size: NA
J: TRBJ1-1
D: NA
V: TRBV7-2
CDR3: CASSLDPVYTEAFF
DNA: TGTGCCAGCAGCTTAGACCCCGTATACACTGAAGCTTTCTTT

size: few
J: TRBJ2-4
D: NA
V: TRBV10-3
CDR3: CAISEGWQGGGKNIQYF
DNA: TGTGCCATCAGTGAGGGGTGGCAGGGCGGTGGCAAAAACATTCAGTACTTC

size: many
J: TRBJ2-7
D: NA
V: TRBV5-1
CDR3: CASSTGLVGIDEQYF
DNA: TGCGCCAGCAGCACGGGCTTAGTCGGGATTGACGAGCAGTACTTC

size: few
J: TRBJ2-3
D: TRBD2
V: TRBV20-1
CDR3: CSAPGRDQDTQYF
DNA: TGCAGTGCCCCGGGGAGGGATCAAGATACGCAGTATTTT

size: NA
J: TRBJ2-7
D: NA
V: TRBV20-1
CDR3: CSAPGTFSSYEQYF
DNA: TGCAGTGCCCCCGGGACTTTTAGCTCCTACGAGCAGTACTTC

size: NA
J: TRBJ2-3
D: NA
V: TRBV7-9
CDR3: CASSHLDTQYF
DNA: TGTGCCAGCAGCCACTTGGATACGCAGTATTTT

size: NA
J: TRBJ2-1
D: TRBD2
V: TRBV20-1
CDR3: CSARGFGGRANEQFF
DNA: TGCAGTGCTAGAGGTTTCGGCGGGAGGGCCAATGAGCAGTTCTTC

size: NA
J: TRBJ2-6
D: NA
V: TRBV11-2
CDR3: CASSLVRWFQHDTPSGANVLTF
DNA: TGTGCCAGCAGCTTAGTTCGCTGGTTTCAGCACGATACCCCCTCTGGGGCCAACGTCCTGACTTTC

size: few
J: TRBJ2-7
D: NA
V: TRBV9
CDR3: CASSPLTRLGVEQYF
DNA: TGTGCCAGCAGCCCCTTGACCCGACTAGGGGTCGAGCAGTACTTC

size: few
J: TRBJ2-3
D: NA
V: TRBV6-1
CDR3: CASSGPTADTQYF
DNA: TGTGCCAGCAGCGGACCGACAGCGGATACGCAGTATTTT

size: NA
J: TRBJ2-7
D: TRBD2
V: TRBV5-1
CDR3: CASSLVGTSGSYEQYF
DNA: TGCGCCAGCAGCTTGGTTGGGACTAGCGGGAGCTACGAGCAGTACTTC

size: few
J: TRBJ1-2
D: TRBD1
V: TRBV12-3/TRBV12-4
CDR3: CASSPSRDRRYGYTF
DNA: TGTGCCAGCAGTCCGTCCCGGGACAGGCGCTATGGCTACACCTTC

size: many
J: TRBJ2-1
D: NA
V: TRBV20-1
CDR3: CSARNFPRSYNEQFF
DNA: TGCAGTGCTAGAAACTTCCCGAGATCCTACAATGAGCAGTTCTTC

size: few
J: TRBJ2-3
D: TRBD2
V: TRBV5-1
CDR3: CASSLSGGIVDTQYF
DNA: TGCGCCAGCAGCCTGAGCGGGGGAATCGTGGATACGCAGTATTTT

size: few
J: TRBJ1-5
D: NA
V: TRBV27
CDR3: CASSSANQPQHF
DNA: TGTGCCAGCAGTTCAGCCAATCAGCCCCAGCATTTT

size: many
J: TRBJ2-3
D: NA
V: TRBV10-3
CDR3: CAISDSRRDGTDTQYF
DNA: TGTGCCATCAGTGATAGTCGGCGGGACGGCACAGATACGCAGTATTTT

size: few
J: TRBJ1-2
D: NA
V: TRBV6-5
CDR3: CASSYLQGGGGYTF
DNA: TGTGCCAGCAGTTACCTACAGGGAGGAGGTGGCTACACCTTC

size: few
J: TRBJ2-1
D: TRBD1
V: TRBV20-1
CDR3: CSAPPRQGHNEQFF
DNA: TGCAGTGCCCCTCCAAGACAGGGCCACAATGAGCAGTTCTTC

size: many
J: TRBJ2-1
D: NA
V: TRBV5-1
CDR3: CASSLGNVINNEQFF
DNA: TGCGCCAGCAGCTTGGGGAACGTGATAAACAATGAGCAGTTCTTC

size: NA
J: TRBJ1-1
D: NA
V: TRBV20-1
CDR3: CSAPGLNTEAFF
DNA: TGCAGTGCACCAGGACTGAACACTGAAGCTTTCTTT

size: many
J: TRBJ2-7
D: TRBD2
V: TRBV12-3/TRBV12-4
CDR3: CASSPWTSGSYEQYF
DNA: TGTGCCAGCAGTCCGTGGACTAGCGGGAGCTACGAGCAGTACTTC

size: few
J: TRBJ1-6
D: NA
V: TRBV28
CDR3: CASSLTWARHSPLHF
DNA: TGTGCCAGCAGTTTAACGTGGGCGCGACACTCACCCCTCCACTTT

size: few
J: TRBJ2-5
D: TRBD2
V: TRBV6-5
CDR3: CASSYWASGSYQETQYF
DNA: TGTGCCAGCAGTTACTGGGCTAGCGGGAGTTACCAAGAGACCCAGTACTTC

size: few
J: TRBJ2-3
D: NA
V: TRBV2
CDR3: CASTQEVFPTDTQYF
DNA: TGTGCCAGCACCCAGGAGGTTTTCCCCACAGATACGCAGTATTTT

size: many
J: TRBJ2-7
D: TRBD1
V: TRBV4-1
CDR3: CASSLYPGQDYEQYF
DNA: TGCGCCAGCAGCCTATATCCGGGACAGGACTACGAGCAGTACTTC